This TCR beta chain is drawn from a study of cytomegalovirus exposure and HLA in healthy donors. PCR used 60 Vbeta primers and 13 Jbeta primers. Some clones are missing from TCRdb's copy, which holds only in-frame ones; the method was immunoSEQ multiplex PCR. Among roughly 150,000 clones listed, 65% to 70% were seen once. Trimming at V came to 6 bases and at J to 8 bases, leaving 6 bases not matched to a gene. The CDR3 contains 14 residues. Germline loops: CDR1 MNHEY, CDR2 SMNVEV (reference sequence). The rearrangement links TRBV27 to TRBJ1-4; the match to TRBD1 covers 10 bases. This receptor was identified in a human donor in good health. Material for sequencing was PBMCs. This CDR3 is CASSHRDRGEKLFF. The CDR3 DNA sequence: TGTGCCAGCAGCCACCGGGACAGGGGAGAAAAACTGTTTTTT.